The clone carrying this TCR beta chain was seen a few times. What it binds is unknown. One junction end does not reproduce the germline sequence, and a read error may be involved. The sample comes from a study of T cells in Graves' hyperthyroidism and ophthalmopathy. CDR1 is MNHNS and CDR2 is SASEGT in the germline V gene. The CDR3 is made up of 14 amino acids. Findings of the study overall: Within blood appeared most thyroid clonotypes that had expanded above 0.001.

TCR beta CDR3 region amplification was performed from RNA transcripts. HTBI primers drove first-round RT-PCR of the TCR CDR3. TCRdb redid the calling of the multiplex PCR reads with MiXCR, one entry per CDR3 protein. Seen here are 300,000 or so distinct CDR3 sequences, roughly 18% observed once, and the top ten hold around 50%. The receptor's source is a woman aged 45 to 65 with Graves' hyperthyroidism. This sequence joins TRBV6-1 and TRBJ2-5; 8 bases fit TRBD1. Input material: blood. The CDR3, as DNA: TGTGCCAGCAGTAAGCCGGGACAGGCCCTGGGATTGCACTTC. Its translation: CASSKPGQALGLHF.